A single sample is the source of the 26 T cell receptor beta chains below, sequenced in a study of T cell changes during pregnancy in multiple sclerosis. The assay was immunoSEQ multiplex PCR, and TCRdb's table has in-frame clones only and misses some. The sample includes approximately 40,000 clones, around 90% of them seen just once. The starting material was peripheral blood, obtained in the first trimester of pregnancy. These receptors originate from a female donor in good health, enrolled as a control in a pregnancy study.

V gene TRBV12-5 combines with J gene TRBJ1-1; D possibly corresponds to TRBD1 (6 bases). Trimming pared 0 bases from V and 1 base from J, leaving 12 bases between. CDR3 length: 16 amino acids. Germline values: CDR1 LGHNT, CDR2 FRNRAP. This CDR3 reads CASGLVRGGRNTEAFF. For the CDR3, the DNA is TGTGCTAGTGGTTTGGTACGGGGGGGCCGGAACACTGAAGCTTTCTTT.

The chain employs TRBV7-6 and TRBJ1-2; perhaps TRBD1 as D (6 bases). Germline values: CDR1 SGHVS, CDR2 FNYEAQ. The CDR3 spans 16 residues. The V gene lost 3 bases and the J gene lost 6 bases, with 20 bases spanning the gap. CDR3 sequence: CASSLNTPGAGDGYTF. The DNA of the CDR3 is TGTGCCAGCAGCTTGAATACCCCAGGGGCTGGGGATGGCTACACCTTC.

The chain employs TRBV13 and TRBJ2-7; possibly TRBD1 for D (5 bases). CDR1 and CDR2 from the germline V gene are PRHDT and FYEKMQ (reference sequence). V lost 0 bases and J 6 bases, leaving 21 bases between the germline ends. This CDR3 has 17 residues. CDR3 loop: CASSLGLGHPFGSEQYF. The CDR3 coding sequence is TGTGCCAGCAGCTTAGGCCTAGGACATCCCTTTGGCTCCGAGCAGTACTTC.

The rearrangement uses TRBV7-9 and TRBJ1-4; D not certain. Trimming pared 6 bases from V and 4 bases from J, leaving 9 bases between. The CDR3 sequence is 13 residues long. Germline loops: CDR1 SEHNR, CDR2 FQNEAQ (reference sequence). The CDR3 bases are TGTGCCAGCAGACAGCACGGTAATGAAAAACTGTTTTTT. Its translation is CASRQHGNEKLFF.

This chain joins TRBV18 and TRBJ2-3; no definite D call. Germline assignment: CDR1 KGHSH and CDR2 LQKENI. The CDR3 is 16 residues long. V dropped 6 bases and J dropped 0 bases, with 16 bases sitting between them. The CDR3: CASSLTVGSSTDTQYF. The CDR3 DNA reads as TGTGCCAGCTCCCTAACCGTGGGCAGTAGCACAGATACGCAGTATTTT.

This chain joins TRBV11-3 and TRBJ1-6; D is perhaps TRBD1 (5 bases). The CDR3 has 13 residues. Germline CDR1 SGHNT, CDR2 YENEEA. V shed 1 base and J shed 11 bases, with 9 bases lying between them. The chain's CDR3 is CASSLAAGTPLHF. As DNA, the CDR3 is TGTGCCAGCAGCTTAGCCGCAGGGACACCCCTCCACTTT. Full variable domain (remainder filled in from reference TRBV11-3 and TRBJ1-6): EAGVVQSPRYKIIEKKQPVAFWCNPISGHNTLYWYLQNLGQGPELLIRYENEEAVDDSQLPKDRFSAERLKGVDSTLKIQPAELGDSAVYLCASSLAAGTPLHFGNGTRLTVT.

The V call is TRBV19, the J call TRBJ2-4; 12 nucleotides align to TRBD2. This CDR3 comprises 20 residues. After removal of 4 bases from V and 0 bases from J, the junction contained 13 bases not matched to a gene. Germline V lookup: CDR1 LNHDA, CDR2 SQIVND (reference sequence). Here the CDR3 reads CASSTRVRLAGGLAKNIQYF. CDR3 in DNA: TGTGCCAGTAGTACGCGTGTAAGGCTAGCGGGGGGGCTAGCCAAAAACATTCAGTACTTC.

V gene TRBV4-3 combines with J gene TRBJ1-5; D may be TRBD1 (6 bases). The germline CDR1 and CDR2 sequences are LGHNA and YSLEER. The V gene lost 0 bases and the J gene lost 5 bases, with 14 bases spanning the gap. The length of the CDR3 is 16 residues. The CDR3 sequence: CASSQEVGQGYQPQHF. In DNA, the CDR3 is TGCGCCAGCAGCCAAGAGGTTGGGCAGGGGTATCAGCCCCAGCATTTT.

This clone has only one observation. The J gene is TRBJ2-1, the V gene TRBV27; the match to TRBD1 covers 8 bases. The V segment lost 5 bases and the J segment 2 bases; nucleotides outside the gene matches: 5. This CDR3 is 15 amino acids long. The germline CDR1 and CDR2 sequences are MNHEY and SMNVEV (reference sequence). The CDR3 DNA is TGTGCCAGCAGTCCGACAGGGGAGCCCTACAATGAGCAGTTCTTC. This gives the protein CASSPTGEPYNEQFF.

This clone was seen only a few times. This chain connects TRBV30 to TRBJ1-5; D gene ambiguous. From germline, CDR1 is GTSNPN and CDR2 SVGIG (reference sequence). The CDR3 runs to 13 residues. The V and J ends lost 0 bases and 7 bases respectively, with 10 bases between them. The CDR3 here is CAWSVVNRQPQHF. The CDR3 nucleotides are TGTGCCTGGAGTGTTGTCAATAGACAGCCCCAGCATTTT.

This clone was observed once. V gene TRBV5-4 combines with J gene TRBJ2-7; possibly TRBD2 for D (7 bases). Per the germline V gene, CDR1 is SGHNT and CDR2 is YYREEE (reference sequence). The CDR3 spans 14 residues. Trimming took 0 bases from V and 6 from J, leaving 13 bases between them. Here the CDR3 reads CASSLGAGEGEQYF. CDR3 coding DNA: TGTGCCAGCAGCTTGGGGGCAGGGGAGGGCGAGCAGTACTTC.

J is TRBJ1-4 and V is TRBV20-1; the D gene is possibly TRBD1 (5 bases). The CDR3 covers 11 residues. Germline V CDR1 and CDR2: DFQATT, SNEGSKA (reference sequence). Between the trimmed V and J ends, which lost 3 bases and 11 bases, there was a span of 10 bases. CDR3 nucleotide sequence: TGCAGTGCTAGCGGCGGGGGGAAACTGTTTTTT. Protein: CSASGGGKLFF.

The chain links TRBV4-3 to TRBJ2-1, with 8 bases matching TRBD2. Trimming at V came to 1 base and at J to 3 bases, leaving 5 bases not matched to a gene. Looked up from germline, CDR1 is LGHNA and CDR2 is YSLEER. The CDR3 totals 16 residues. The CDR3 region is CASSQGGSGVYNEQFF. The CDR3 DNA is TGCGCCAGCAGCCAAGGTGGTAGCGGGGTCTACAATGAGCAGTTCTTC.

V and J are TRBV4-1 and TRBJ2-3, with 7 bases matching TRBD1. V shed 0 bases, J shed 2 bases, and the junction held 5 bases outside the gene matches. CDR1 is MGHRA, CDR2 YSYEKL, per germline. This CDR3 contains 16 residues. CDR3 sequence: CASSQEARGPTDTQYF. CDR3 DNA sequence: TGCGCCAGCAGCCAAGAAGCGAGGGGGCCCACAGATACGCAGTATTTT.

This clone was seen only once. The chain employs TRBV19 and TRBJ1-5; 7 bases are a match to TRBD1. CDR1 is LNHDA, CDR2 SQIVND, per germline (reference sequence). This CDR3 region has 17 residues. Unmatched junction bases numbered 14, after V lost 3 bases and J lost 6 bases. The CDR3 here is CASSILDREVKSQPQHF. In nucleotides, the CDR3 is TGTGCCAGTAGTATCCTTGACAGGGAAGTGAAATCTCAGCCCCAGCATTTT.

V usage is TRBV19 and J usage is TRBJ2-7, with TRBD1 matching 7 bases. Unmatched junction bases numbered 5, after V lost 3 bases and J lost 0 bases. The CDR3 consists of 15 residues. From germline, CDR1 is LNHDA and CDR2 SQIVND (reference sequence). CDR3 protein: CASSMGQLSSYEQYF. The CDR3 nucleotides are TGTGCCAGTAGTATGGGACAGTTAAGCTCCTACGAGCAGTACTTC.

The chain's CDR3 is CASRSQGARELFF. The CDR3 DNA follows: TGTGCCAGCAGATCCCAGGGGGCCCGGGAGCTGTTTTTT. V is TRBV6-5 and J is TRBJ2-2; 8 bases map to TRBD1. This CDR3 contains 13 residues. With V trimmed by 6 bases and J by 9 bases, 6 bases remained unmatched. Germline V gene lookup returns CDR1 MNHEY and CDR2 SVGAGI.

The V and J genes are TRBV5-6 and TRBJ1-2, with 9 bases fitting TRBD1. Germline CDR1 and CDR2: SGHDT and YYEEEE. This CDR3 has 15 amino acids. The V and J ends lost 0 bases and 4 bases, in that order; junction bases with no gene match: 4. CDR3 region: CASSLGQGGTYGYTF. CDR3 sequence (DNA): TGTGCCAGCAGCTTGGGACAGGGGGGGACCTATGGCTACACCTTC.

The genes are TRBV13 and TRBJ1-6; weak D call: TRBD1 (5 bases). Germline V CDR1 and CDR2: PRHDT, FYEKMQ (reference sequence). Trimming removed 5 bases at V and 6 bases at J, with 14 bases between. This CDR3 contains 15 residues. The CDR3 reads CASSPGGVGNSPLHF. CDR3 DNA: TGTGCCAGCAGCCCAGGAGGGGTGGGTAATTCACCCCTCCACTTT.

The chain joins TRBV7-2 to TRBJ2-7; D remains unclear. CDR3 length: 14 amino acids. Trimming pared 1 base from V and 1 base from J, leaving 8 bases between. In germline, CDR1 is SGHTA, CDR2 FQGNSA. Written as DNA, the CDR3 is TGTGCCAGCAGCTTAGGTTACAGTTCCTACGAGCAGTACTTC. It encodes CASSLGYSSYEQYF.

The chain carries TRBV11-1 and TRBJ2-3, with D maybe TRBD2 (5 bases). This CDR3 comprises 16 residues. V was trimmed by 6 bases and J by 0 bases, leaving 16 bases between them. Germline assignment: CDR1 SGHAT and CDR2 FQDESV (reference sequence). Written as DNA, the CDR3 is TGTGCCAGCAGTTTGAGGCGGAGGTATAGCACAGATACGCAGTATTTT. This translates into CASSLRRRYSTDTQYF.

The chain joins TRBV7-9 to TRBJ2-3, with 12 bases identical to TRBD1. This CDR3 region has 16 residues. Per the germline V gene, CDR1 is SEHNR and CDR2 is FQNEAQ (reference sequence). J lost 5 bases, V lost 2 bases, and 5 bases had no gene match. This CDR3 reads CASSLRDRGLRDTQYF. The DNA for the CDR3 is TGTGCCAGCAGCTTAAGGGACAGGGGGCTGAGAGATACGCAGTATTTT.

This clone was seen a single time. The CDR3 protein is CASSPRLIQGHEQYF. Here the CDR3 DNA reads TGTGCCAGCAGCCCCAGGCTTATCCAGGGCCACGAGCAGTACTTC. The rearrangement links TRBV7-9 to TRBJ2-7; possibly TRBD1 for D (5 bases). Germline-derived CDR1 and CDR2 are SEHNR and FQNEAQ (reference sequence). This CDR3 has 15 residues. Between the trimmed V and J ends, which lost 5 bases and 5 bases, there was a span of 19 bases.

The J gene is TRBJ2-3, the V gene TRBV18, with 8 bases aligning to TRBD1. Germline V gene sequence: CDR1 KGHSH, CDR2 LQKENI. V was pared by 3 bases and J by 5 bases, with 10 bases of the junction left unmatched. The CDR3 is made up of 16 amino acids. Here the CDR3 DNA reads TGTGCCAGCTCACCTTATAGGACAGGGCTGGGAGATACGCAGTATTTT. It specifies CASSPYRTGLGDTQYF.

The V gene is TRBV7-9, the J gene TRBJ2-1; a possible D gene is TRBD2 (5 bases). Germline values: CDR1 SEHNR, CDR2 FQNEAQ (reference sequence). The CDR3 runs 13 residues. V lost 1 base to trimming and J lost 8 bases, with 9 bases between them. This CDR3 reads CASSLGNSDEQFF. The CDR3 DNA sequence: TGTGCCAGCAGCTTAGGTAATAGCGATGAGCAGTTCTTC.

The chain links TRBV6-1 to TRBJ2-5, with 14 bases that match TRBD2. Trimming took 6 bases from V and 5 from J; bases not matched to a gene: 2. In germline, CDR1 is MNHNS, CDR2 SASEGT. This CDR3 is built from 14 residues. CDR3 protein: CASRGLAGVETQYF. The CDR3 nucleotides are TGTGCCAGCAGGGGACTAGCGGGAGTGGAGACCCAGTACTTC.